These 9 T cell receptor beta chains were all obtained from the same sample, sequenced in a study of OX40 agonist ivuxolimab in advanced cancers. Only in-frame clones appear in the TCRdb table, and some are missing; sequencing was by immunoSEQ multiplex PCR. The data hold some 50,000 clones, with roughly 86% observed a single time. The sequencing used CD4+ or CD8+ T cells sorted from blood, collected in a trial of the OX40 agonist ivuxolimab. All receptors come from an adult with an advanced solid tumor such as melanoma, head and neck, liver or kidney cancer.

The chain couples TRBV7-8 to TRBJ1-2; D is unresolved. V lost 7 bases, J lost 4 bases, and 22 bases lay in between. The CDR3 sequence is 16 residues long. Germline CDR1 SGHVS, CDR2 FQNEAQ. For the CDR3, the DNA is TGTGCCAGCACCTCCCGGTGGGTACCGGTAGGCTATGGCTACACCTTC. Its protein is CASTSRWVPVGYGYTF.

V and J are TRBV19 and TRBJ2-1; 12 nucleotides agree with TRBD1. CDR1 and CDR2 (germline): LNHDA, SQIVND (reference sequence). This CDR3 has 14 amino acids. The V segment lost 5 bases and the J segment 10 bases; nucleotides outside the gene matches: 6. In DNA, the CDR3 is TGTGCCAGTAGTGACCGGGACAGGGGGCAGGAGCAGTTCTTC. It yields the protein CASSDRDRGQEQFF.

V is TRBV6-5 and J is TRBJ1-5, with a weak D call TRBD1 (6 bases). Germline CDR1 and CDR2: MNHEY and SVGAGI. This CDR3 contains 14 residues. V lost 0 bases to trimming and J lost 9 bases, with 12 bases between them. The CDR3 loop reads CASSYSYRDRPQHF. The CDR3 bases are TGTGCCAGCAGTTACTCCTACAGGGATCGGCCCCAGCATTTT.

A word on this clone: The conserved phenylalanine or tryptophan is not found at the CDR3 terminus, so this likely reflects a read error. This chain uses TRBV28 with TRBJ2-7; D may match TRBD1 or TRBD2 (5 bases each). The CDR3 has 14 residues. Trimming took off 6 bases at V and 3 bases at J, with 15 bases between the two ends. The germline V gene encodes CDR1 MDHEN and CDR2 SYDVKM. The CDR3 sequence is CASSPRDGVYEQYS. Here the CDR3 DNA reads TGTGCCAGCAGCCCCCGGGACGGGGTCTACGAGCAGTACTCC.

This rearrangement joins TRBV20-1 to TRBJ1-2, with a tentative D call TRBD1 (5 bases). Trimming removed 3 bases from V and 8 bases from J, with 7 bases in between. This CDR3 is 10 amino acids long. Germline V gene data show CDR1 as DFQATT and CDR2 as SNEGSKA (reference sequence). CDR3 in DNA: TGCAGTGCTAGCGGGGGAGGCTACACCTTC. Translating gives CSASGGGYTF.

The CDR3 protein is CASSLGGSGSEQYF. The CDR3 DNA reads as TGTGCCAGCAGCTTAGGGGGTAGCGGGAGCGAGCAGTACTTC. The chain carries TRBV11-2 and TRBJ2-7; TRBD2 aligns across 9 bases. Germline values: CDR1 SGHAT, CDR2 FQNNGV. Trimming took 1 base from V and 6 from J; bases not matched to a gene: 4. The CDR3 is 14 residues long.

The CDR3 DNA reads as TGCGCCAGCAGTGAGGGCATCTCCACTGAAGCTTTCTTT. It codes for CASSEGISTEAFF. The rearrangement links TRBV10-1 to TRBJ1-1; D is uncertain. CDR1 and CDR2 from the germline V gene are WNHNN and SYGVQD (reference sequence). Trimming pared 2 bases from V and 4 bases from J, leaving 8 bases between. The CDR3 consists of 13 residues.

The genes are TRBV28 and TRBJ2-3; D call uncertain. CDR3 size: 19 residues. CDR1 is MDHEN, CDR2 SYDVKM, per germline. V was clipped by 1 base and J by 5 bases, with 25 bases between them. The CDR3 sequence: CASSLFPPGDGPPGDTQYF. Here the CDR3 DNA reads TGTGCCAGCAGTTTATTTCCCCCCGGTGACGGTCCTCCTGGAGATACGCAGTATTTT.

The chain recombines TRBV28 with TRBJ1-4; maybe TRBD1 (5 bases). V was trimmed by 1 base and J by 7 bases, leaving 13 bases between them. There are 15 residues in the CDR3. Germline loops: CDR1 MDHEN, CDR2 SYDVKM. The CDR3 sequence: CASSLFVTAPEKLFF. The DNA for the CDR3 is TGTGCCAGCAGTTTATTTGTGACAGCCCCTGAAAAACTGTTTTTT.